A single TCR beta chain is shown here with its context. Its specificity is unknown. The data were taken from a study of cytomegalovirus exposure and HLA in healthy donors. Study results and caveats: Some TCR beta chains (more than 150 of them) were listed as cytomegalovirus-associated. Most TCRs appeared rarely, but some public TCRs recurred in many donors.

Some clones are missing from TCRdb's copy, which holds only in-frame ones; the method was immunoSEQ multiplex PCR. The repertoire holds approximately 88,000 clones, with less than 90% as singletons. With V trimmed by 1 base and J by 8 bases, 6 bases remained unmatched. The germline CDR1 and CDR2 sequences are MDHEN and SYDVKM. The CDR3 has 15 amino acids. Sequences were obtained from PBMCs. The chain joins TRBV28 to TRBJ1-2; TRBD1 matches at 11 bases. This TCR derives from a woman under 30 in good health and CMV-seropositive. The CDR3 here is CASSLSLGQGVGYTF. CDR3 in DNA: TGTGCCAGCAGTTTATCCCTGGGACAGGGGGTCGGCTACACCTTC.